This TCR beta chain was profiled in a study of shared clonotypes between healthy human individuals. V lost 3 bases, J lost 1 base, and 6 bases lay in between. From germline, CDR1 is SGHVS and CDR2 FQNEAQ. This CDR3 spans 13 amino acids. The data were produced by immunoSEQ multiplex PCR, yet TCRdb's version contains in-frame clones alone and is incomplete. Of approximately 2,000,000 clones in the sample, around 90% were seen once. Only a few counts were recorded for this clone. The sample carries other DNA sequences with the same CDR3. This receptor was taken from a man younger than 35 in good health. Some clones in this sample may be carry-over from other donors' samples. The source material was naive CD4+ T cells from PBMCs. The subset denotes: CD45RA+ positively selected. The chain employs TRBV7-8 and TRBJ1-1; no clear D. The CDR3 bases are TGTGCCAGCAGCTTGACGGGGAACACTGAAGCTTTCTTT. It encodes CASSLTGNTEAFF.